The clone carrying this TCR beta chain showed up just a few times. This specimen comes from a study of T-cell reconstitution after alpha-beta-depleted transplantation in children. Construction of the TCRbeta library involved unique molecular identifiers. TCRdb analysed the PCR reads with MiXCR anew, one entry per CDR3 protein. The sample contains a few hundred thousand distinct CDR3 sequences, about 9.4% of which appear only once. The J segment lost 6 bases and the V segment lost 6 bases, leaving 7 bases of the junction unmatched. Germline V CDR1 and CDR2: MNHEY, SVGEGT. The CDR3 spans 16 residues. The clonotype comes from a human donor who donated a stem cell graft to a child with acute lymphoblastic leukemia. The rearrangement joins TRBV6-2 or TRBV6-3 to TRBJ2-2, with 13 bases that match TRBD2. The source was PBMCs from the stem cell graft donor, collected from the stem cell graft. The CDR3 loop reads CASSRNGLAGAGELFF. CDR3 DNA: TGTGCCAGCAGCAGAAACGGACTAGCGGGAGCCGGGGAGCTGTTTTTT.